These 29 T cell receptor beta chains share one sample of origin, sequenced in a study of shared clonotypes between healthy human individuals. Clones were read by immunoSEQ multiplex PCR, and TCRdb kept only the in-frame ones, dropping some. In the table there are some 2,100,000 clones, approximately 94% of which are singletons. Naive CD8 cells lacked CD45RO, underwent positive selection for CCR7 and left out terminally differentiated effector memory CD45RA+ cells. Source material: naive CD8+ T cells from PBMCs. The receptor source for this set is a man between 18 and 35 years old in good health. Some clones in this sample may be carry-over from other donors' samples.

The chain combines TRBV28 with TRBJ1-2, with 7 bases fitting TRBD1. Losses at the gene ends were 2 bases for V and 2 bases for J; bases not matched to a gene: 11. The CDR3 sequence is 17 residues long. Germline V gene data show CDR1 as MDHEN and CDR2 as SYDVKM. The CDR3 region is CASSLLSTRGTNYGYTF. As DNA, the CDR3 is TGTGCCAGCAGTTTACTCTCTACCAGGGGGACCAACTATGGCTACACCTTC.

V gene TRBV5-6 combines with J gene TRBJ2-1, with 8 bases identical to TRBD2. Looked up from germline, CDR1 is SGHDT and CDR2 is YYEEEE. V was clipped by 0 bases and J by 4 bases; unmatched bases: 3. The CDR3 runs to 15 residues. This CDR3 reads CASSLEAGVYNEQFF. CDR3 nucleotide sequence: TGTGCCAGCAGCTTGGAAGCGGGAGTTTACAATGAGCAGTTCTTC.

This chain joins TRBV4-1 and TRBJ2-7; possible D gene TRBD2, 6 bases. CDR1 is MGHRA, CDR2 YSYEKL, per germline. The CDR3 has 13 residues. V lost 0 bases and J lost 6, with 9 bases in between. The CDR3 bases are TGCGCCAGCAGCCAAGATTGGAGGGGCGAGCAGTACTTC. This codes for CASSQDWRGEQYF.

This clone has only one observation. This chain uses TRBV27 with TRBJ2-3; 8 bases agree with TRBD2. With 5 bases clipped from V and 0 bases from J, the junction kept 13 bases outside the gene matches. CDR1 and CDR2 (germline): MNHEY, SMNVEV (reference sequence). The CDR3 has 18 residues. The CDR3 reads CASSPNVGVAGSTDTQYF. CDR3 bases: TGTGCCAGCAGTCCCAATGTCGGGGTAGCGGGAAGCACAGATACGCAGTATTTT.

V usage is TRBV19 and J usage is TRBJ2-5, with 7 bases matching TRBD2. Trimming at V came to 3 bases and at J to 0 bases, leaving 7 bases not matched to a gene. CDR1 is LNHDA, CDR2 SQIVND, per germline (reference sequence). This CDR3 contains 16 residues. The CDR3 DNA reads TGTGCCAGTAGTATTGCAAGCGGGACTTACCAAGAGACCCAGTACTTC. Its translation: CASSIASGTYQETQYF.

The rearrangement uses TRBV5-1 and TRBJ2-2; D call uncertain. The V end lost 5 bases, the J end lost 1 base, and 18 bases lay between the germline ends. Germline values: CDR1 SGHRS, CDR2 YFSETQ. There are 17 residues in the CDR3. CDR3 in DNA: TGCGCCAGCAGAATGCGCCTGGTACCTCTGAACACCGGGGAGCTGTTTTTT. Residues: CASRMRLVPLNTGELFF.

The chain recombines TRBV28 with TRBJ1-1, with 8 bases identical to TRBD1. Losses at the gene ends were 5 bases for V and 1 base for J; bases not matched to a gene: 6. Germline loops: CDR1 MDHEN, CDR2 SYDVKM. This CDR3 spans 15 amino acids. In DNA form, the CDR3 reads TGTGCCAGCAGTCCGTGGACAGGGTCGAACACTGAAGCTTTCTTT. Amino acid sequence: CASSPWTGSNTEAFF.

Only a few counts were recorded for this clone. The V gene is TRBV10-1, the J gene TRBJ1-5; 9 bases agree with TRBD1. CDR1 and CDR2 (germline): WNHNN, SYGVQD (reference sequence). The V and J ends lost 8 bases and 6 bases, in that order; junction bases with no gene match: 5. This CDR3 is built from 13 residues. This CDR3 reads CASLKQGAQPQHF. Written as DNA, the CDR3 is TGCGCCAGCCTGAAACAGGGGGCTCAGCCCCAGCATTTT.

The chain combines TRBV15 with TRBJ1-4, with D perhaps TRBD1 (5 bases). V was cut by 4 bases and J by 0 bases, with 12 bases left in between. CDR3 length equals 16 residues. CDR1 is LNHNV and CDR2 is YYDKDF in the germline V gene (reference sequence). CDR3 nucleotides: TGTGCCACCAGCACAGGGTGGGTGGCAACTAATGAAAAACTGTTTTTT. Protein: CATSTGWVATNEKLFF.

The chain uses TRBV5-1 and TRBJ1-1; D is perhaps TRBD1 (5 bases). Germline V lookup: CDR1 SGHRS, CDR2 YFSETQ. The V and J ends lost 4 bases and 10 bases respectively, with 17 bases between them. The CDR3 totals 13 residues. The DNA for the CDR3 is TGCGCCAGCAGCCCAGGGATCCATTTGCTAGCTTTCTTT. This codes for CASSPGIHLLAFF.

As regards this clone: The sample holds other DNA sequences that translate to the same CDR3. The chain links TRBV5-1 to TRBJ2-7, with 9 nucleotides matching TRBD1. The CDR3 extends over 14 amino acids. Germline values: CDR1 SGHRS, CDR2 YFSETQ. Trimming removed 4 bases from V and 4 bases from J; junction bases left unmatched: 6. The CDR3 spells CASSPTGGNYEQYF. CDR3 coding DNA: TGCGCCAGCAGCCCCACAGGGGGCAATTACGAGCAGTACTTC. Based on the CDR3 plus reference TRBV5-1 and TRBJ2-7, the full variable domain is KAGVTQTPRYLIKTRGQQVTLSCSPISGHRSVSWYQQTPGQGLQFLFEYFSETQRNKGNFPGRFSGRQFSNSRSEMNVSTLELGDSALYLCASSPTGGNYEQYFGPGTRLTVT.

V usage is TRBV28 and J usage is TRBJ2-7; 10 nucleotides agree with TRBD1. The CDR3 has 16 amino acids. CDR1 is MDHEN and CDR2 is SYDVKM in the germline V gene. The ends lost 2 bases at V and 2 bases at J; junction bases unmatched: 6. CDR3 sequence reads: CASSLAAGTGAYEQYF. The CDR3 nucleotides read TGTGCCAGCAGTTTAGCCGCCGGGACAGGGGCCTACGAGCAGTACTTC.

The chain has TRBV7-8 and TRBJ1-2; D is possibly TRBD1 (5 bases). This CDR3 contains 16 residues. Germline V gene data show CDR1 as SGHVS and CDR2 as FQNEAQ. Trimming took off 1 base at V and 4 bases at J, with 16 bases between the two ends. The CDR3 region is CASSLGGRPGGYGYTF. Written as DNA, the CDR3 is TGTGCCAGCAGCTTAGGAGGGCGGCCTGGGGGCTATGGCTACACCTTC.

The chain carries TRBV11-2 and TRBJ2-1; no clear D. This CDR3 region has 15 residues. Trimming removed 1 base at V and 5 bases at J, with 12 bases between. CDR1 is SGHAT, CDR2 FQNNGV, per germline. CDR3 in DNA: TGTGCCAGCAGCTTAGGCAGCAACTGGAACAATGAGCAGTTCTTC. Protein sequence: CASSLGSNWNNEQFF.

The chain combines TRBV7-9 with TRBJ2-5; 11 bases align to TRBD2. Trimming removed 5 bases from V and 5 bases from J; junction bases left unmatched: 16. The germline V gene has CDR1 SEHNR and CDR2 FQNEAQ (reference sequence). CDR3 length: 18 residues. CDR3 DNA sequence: TGTGCCAGCAGCGGAGGGACTAGCGGAAAGGGGTCATGGGAGACCCAGTACTTC. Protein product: CASSGGTSGKGSWETQYF.

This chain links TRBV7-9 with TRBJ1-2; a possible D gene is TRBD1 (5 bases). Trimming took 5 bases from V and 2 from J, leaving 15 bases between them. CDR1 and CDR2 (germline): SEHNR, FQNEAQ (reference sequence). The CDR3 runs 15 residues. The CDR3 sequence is CASSPAPGRNYGYTF. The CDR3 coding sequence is TGTGCCAGCAGCCCCGCCCCGGGACGGAACTATGGCTACACCTTC.

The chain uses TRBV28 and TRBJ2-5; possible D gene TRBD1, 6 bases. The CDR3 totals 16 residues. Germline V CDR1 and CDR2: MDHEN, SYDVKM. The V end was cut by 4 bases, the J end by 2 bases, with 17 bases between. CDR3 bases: TGTGCCAGCAGTTCCATGGGGGCTAGCTCTCAAGAGACCCAGTACTTC. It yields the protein CASSSMGASSQETQYF.

DNA for the CDR3: TGTGCCAGCAGCCAGGGGGCGGGCTATGGCTACACCTTC. This translates into CASSQGAGYGYTF. The chain links TRBV13 to TRBJ1-2, with 8 bases lining up with TRBD1. CDR1 and CDR2 (germline): PRHDT, FYEKMQ (reference sequence). The J segment lost 4 bases and the V segment lost 5 bases, leaving 3 bases of the junction unmatched. The CDR3 runs 13 residues.

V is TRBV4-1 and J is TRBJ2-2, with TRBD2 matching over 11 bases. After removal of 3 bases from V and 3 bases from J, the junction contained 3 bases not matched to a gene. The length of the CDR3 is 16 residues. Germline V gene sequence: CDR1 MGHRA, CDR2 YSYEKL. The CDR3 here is CASSHGTSGYTGELFF. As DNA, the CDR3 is TGCGCCAGCAGCCATGGGACTAGCGGATACACCGGGGAGCTGTTTTTT.

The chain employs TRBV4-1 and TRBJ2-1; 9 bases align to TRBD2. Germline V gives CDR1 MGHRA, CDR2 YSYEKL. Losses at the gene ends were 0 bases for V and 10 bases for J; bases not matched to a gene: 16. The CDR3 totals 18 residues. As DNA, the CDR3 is TGCGCCAGCAGCCAAGAGGAGGTTAGCGGGAGACCCTTCTTGGAGCAGTTCTTC. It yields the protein CASSQEEVSGRPFLEQFF.

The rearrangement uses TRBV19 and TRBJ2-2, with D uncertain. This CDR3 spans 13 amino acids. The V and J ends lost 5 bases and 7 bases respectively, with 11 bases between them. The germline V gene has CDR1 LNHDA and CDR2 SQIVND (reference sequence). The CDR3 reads CASSAGLGGELFF. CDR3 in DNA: TGTGCCAGTAGTGCCGGGTTGGGCGGGGAGCTGTTTTTT. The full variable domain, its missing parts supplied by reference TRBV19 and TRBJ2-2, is DGGITQSPKYLFRKEGQNVTLSCEQNLNHDAMYWYRQDPGQGLRLIYYSQIVNDFQKGDIAEGYSVSREKKESFPLTVTSAQKNPTAFYLCASSAGLGGELFFGEGSRLTVL.

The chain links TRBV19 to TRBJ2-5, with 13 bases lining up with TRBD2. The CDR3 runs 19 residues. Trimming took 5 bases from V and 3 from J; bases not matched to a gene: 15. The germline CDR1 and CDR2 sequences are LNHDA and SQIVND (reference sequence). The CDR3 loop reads CASSGTSGDGRSGEETQYF. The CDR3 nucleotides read TGTGCCAGTAGTGGGACTAGCGGGGATGGCAGATCGGGGGAAGAGACCCAGTACTTC. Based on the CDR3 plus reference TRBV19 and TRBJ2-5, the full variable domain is DGGITQSPKYLFRKEGQNVTLSCEQNLNHDAMYWYRQDPGQGLRLIYYSQIVNDFQKGDIAEGYSVSREKKESFPLTVTSAQKNPTAFYLCASSGTSGDGRSGEETQYFGPGTRLLVL.

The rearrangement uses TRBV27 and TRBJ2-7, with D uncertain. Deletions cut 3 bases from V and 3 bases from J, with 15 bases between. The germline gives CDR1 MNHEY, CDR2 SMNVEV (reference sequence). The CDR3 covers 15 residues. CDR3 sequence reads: CASSFSVGSSYEQYF. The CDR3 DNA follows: TGTGCCAGCAGTTTTAGTGTCGGTAGTAGCTACGAGCAGTACTTC.

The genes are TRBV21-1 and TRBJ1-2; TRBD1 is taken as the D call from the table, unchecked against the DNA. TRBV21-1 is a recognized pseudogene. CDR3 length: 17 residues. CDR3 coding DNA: TGTGCCAGCAGCACAAGCTTCATGGACAGGGGGCCAGCTGGCTACACCTTC. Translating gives CASSTSFMDRGPAGYTF.

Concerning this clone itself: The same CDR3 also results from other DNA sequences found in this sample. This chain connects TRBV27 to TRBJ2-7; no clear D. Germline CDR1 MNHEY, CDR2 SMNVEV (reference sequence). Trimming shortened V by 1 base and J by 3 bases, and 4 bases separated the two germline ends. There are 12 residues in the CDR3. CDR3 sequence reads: CASSLYGYEQYF. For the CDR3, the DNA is TGTGCCAGCAGTTTATATGGCTACGAGCAGTACTTC.

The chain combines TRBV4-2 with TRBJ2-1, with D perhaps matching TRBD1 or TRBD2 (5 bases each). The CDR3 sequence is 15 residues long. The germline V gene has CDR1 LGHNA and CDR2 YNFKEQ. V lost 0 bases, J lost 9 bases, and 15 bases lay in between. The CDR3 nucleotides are TGTGCCAGCAGCCAAGAGCCCCCGGGGACGAGTGAGCAGTTCTTC. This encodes CASSQEPPGTSEQFF.

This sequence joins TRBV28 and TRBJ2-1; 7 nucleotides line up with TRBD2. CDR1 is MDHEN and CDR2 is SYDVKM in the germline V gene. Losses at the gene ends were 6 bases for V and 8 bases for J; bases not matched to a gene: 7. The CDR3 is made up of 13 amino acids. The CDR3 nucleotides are TGTGCCAGCAGCCCCGGGGGAGGGTATGAGCAGTTCTTC. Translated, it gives CASSPGGGYEQFF. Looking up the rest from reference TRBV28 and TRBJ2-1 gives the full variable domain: DVKVTQSSRYLVKRTGEKVFLECVQDMDHENMFWYRQDPGLGLRLIYFSYDVKMKEKGDIPEGYSVSREKKERFSLILESASTNQTSMYLCASSPGGGYEQFFGPGTRLTVL.

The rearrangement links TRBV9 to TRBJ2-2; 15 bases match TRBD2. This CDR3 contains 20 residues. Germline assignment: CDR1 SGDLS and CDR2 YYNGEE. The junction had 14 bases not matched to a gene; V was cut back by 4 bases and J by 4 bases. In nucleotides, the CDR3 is TGTGCCAGCAGCACCCACCCGGGACTAGCGGGAGGTTTGGGCACCGGGGAGCTGTTTTTT. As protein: CASSTHPGLAGGLGTGELFF.

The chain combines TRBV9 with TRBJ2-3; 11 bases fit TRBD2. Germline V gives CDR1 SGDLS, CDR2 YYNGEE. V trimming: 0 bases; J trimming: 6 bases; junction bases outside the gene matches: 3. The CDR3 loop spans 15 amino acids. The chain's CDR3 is CASSVGTSGLDTQYF. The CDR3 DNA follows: TGTGCCAGCAGCGTAGGGACTAGCGGGCTGGATACGCAGTATTTT.